This TCR beta chain emerged from a study of T cell responses to AZD1222 COVID-19 vaccine. Study information: Recipients boosted at about 4 weeks or about 12 weeks are pooled.

Data came from immunoSEQ multiplex PCR; TCRdb stores just in-frame clones and leaves some out. The repertoire holds approximately 67,000 clones, with more than 80% as singletons. Details on this clone: No antigen is known for it.

Findings and caveats of the study: A mostly white British donor set with more females was recruited, and clonal diversity was possibly underestimated.

The length of the CDR3 is 13 residues. Looked up from germline, CDR1 is SGHAT and CDR2 is FQDESV (reference sequence). The V gene lost 6 bases and the J gene lost 1 base, with 9 bases spanning the gap. The sequences come from peripheral blood, collected on day 0 of AZD1222 vaccination. V is TRBV11-1 and J is TRBJ1-1; D might be TRBD1 (6 bases). This receptor was taken from an adult in good health. CDR3 amino acids: CASSRTANTEAFF. In DNA, the CDR3 is TGTGCCAGCAGTAGGACAGCGAACACTGAAGCTTTCTTT.